The 28 T cell receptor beta chains presented below share a single source sample, sequenced in a study of blood T cells in healthy people across ages. A second roughly 6 to 11 cycle PCR used barcoded and J-beta primers. TCRdb used MiXCR to reprocess the 5' RACE reads, holding one entry per CDR3 protein. The data show some 780,000 distinct CDR3 sequences, 56% seen once. The source material was blood. These receptors were obtained from a man aged 40-50 years in good health.

CDR3 DNA sequence: TGTGCCAGCAGTTACTCGGGGCGGGGTAAGCAGTTCTTC. It yields the protein CASSYSGRGKQFF. The V gene is TRBV6-2 or TRBV6-3, the J gene TRBJ2-1; tentative D call: TRBD2 (6 bases). The CDR3 spans 13 residues. The V gene's germline CDR1 is MNHEY and CDR2 SVGEGT. The V gene lost 0 bases and the J gene lost 11 bases, with 11 bases spanning the gap.

A word on this clonotype: The junction differs from germline at one of its ends, possibly a read error. The gene calls are TRBV5-1 and TRBJ1-4; the D is unclear. The germline gives CDR1 SGHRS, CDR2 YFSETQ. CDR3 length: 14 residues. The CDR3 DNA reads TGCGCCAGCAGCTTTATGTCAACTTATGAAAAACTGTTTTTT. Translated, it gives CASSFMSTYEKLFF. Looking up the rest from reference TRBV5-1 and TRBJ1-4 gives the full variable domain: KAGVTQTPRYLIKTRGQQVTLSCSPISGHRSVSWYQQTPGQGLQFLFEYFSETQRNKGNFPGRFSGRQFSNSRSEMNVSTLELGDSALYLCASSFMSTYEKLFFGSGTQLSVL.

V is TRBV28 and J is TRBJ2-7, with TRBD2 as a possible D gene (6 bases). V was shortened by 2 bases and J by 2 bases, with 10 bases between the two germline ends. This CDR3 contains 14 residues. Germline loops: CDR1 MDHEN, CDR2 SYDVKM. Here the CDR3 reads CASSLLASAYEQYF. CDR3 coding DNA: TGTGCCAGCAGTTTACTAGCGTCGGCCTACGAGCAGTACTTC.

This chain connects TRBV11-3 to TRBJ2-2; D unresolved. V dropped 8 bases and J dropped 2 bases, with 9 bases sitting between them. The germline V gene encodes CDR1 SGHNT and CDR2 YENEEA. The CDR3 totals 13 residues. CDR3 in DNA: TGTGCCAGCTTGCCCAGCAACACCGGGGAGCTGTTTTTT. Its protein product is CASLPSNTGELFF.

This clonotype has just a few counts. The J gene is TRBJ1-1, the V gene TRBV20-1; 8 bases align to TRBD1. J gave up 6 bases and V 6 bases, and 9 bases lay outside the gene matches. The CDR3 is 13 amino acids. CDR1 and CDR2 from the germline V gene are DFQATT and SNEGSKA (reference sequence). The CDR3 spells CSAEGQGGAEAFF. In nucleotides, the CDR3 is TGCAGTGCGGAAGGACAGGGAGGCGCTGAAGCTTTCTTT.

On this clonotype: One junction end disagrees with the germline gene, perhaps due to a read error. The chain links TRBV7-2 to TRBJ2-7, with D uncertain. Near its end, the DNA agrees better with TRBJ2-4, so the J call may be wrong. Germline lookup yields CDR1 SGHTA and CDR2 FQGNSA. CDR3 length: 12 amino acids. Here the CDR3 DNA reads TGTGCCAACAGCTCCGGCCCCAACATTCAGTACTTC. It specifies CANSSGPNIQYF.

The chain links TRBV13 to TRBJ2-5, with 7 bases that match TRBD1. The CDR3 totals 13 residues. From germline, CDR1 is PRHDT and CDR2 FYEKMQ (reference sequence). V shed 5 bases and J 7 bases; nucleotides not matched to a gene: 7. CDR3 amino acids: CASSLQGEGTQYF. CDR3 DNA: TGTGCCAGCAGCCTCCAGGGGGAAGGGACCCAGTACTTC.

This clonotype was found a few times. The chain recombines TRBV20-1 with TRBJ1-2; TRBD1 is a possible D gene (6 bases). The germline V gene has CDR1 DFQATT and CDR2 SNEGSKA (reference sequence). The CDR3 totals 14 residues. V dropped 4 bases and J dropped 4 bases, with 16 bases sitting between them. The DNA for the CDR3 is TGCAGTGCTATCCACATTTCGGGGGCCTATGGCTACACCTTC. Its translation: CSAIHISGAYGYTF.

This chain links TRBV29-1 with TRBJ2-5, with D perhaps given as TRBD1 or TRBD2 (5 bases each). Germline V CDR1 and CDR2: SQVTM, ANQGSEA. V lost 7 bases and J lost 11, with 17 bases in between. The CDR3 has 11 amino acids. Here the CDR3 DNA reads TGCAGCGCCCGCATTCTAGGGGAGCAGTACTTC. As protein: CSARILGEQYF. Full variable domain (outside the CDR3, taken from reference TRBV29-1 and TRBJ2-5): SAVISQKPSRDICQRGTSLTIQCQVDSQVTMMFWYRQQPGQSLTLIATANQGSEATYESGFVIDKFPISRPNLTFSTLTVSNMSPEDSSIYLCSARILGEQYFGPGTRLLVL.

The chain links TRBV11-2 to TRBJ2-3; D is unresolved. The CDR3 loop spans 15 amino acids. From germline, CDR1 is SGHAT and CDR2 FQNNGV. V lost 3 bases and J lost 4, with 14 bases in between. The CDR3 loop is CASSFASGGADTQYF. CDR3 DNA: TGTGCCAGCAGCTTCGCGTCAGGTGGGGCAGATACGCAGTATTTT.

The V gene is TRBV9, the J gene TRBJ2-2; D gene unclear. V was pared by 0 bases and J by 5 bases, with 11 bases between. The germline V gene encodes CDR1 SGDLS and CDR2 YYNGEE. This CDR3 has 15 amino acids. The CDR3 loop is CASSVDPAVTGELFF. The CDR3 DNA follows: TGTGCCAGCAGCGTAGATCCCGCGGTTACCGGGGAGCTGTTTTTT.

The chain carries TRBV7-2 and TRBJ1-5, with TRBD1 identical over 11 bases. The CDR3 length is 16 residues. Germline CDR1 and CDR2: SGHTA and FQGNSA. V lost 5 bases, J lost 1 base, and 4 bases stayed unmatched. The CDR3, as DNA: TGTGCCAGCAGCCAGGGGACAGGGGGGAGCAATCAGCCCCAGCATTTT. Its protein is CASSQGTGGSNQPQHF.

This clonotype was counted ten times or more. V gene TRBV15 combines with J gene TRBJ2-5, with D hard to call. The CDR3 is made up of 14 amino acids. Deletions cut 0 bases from V and 2 bases from J, with 7 bases between. Per the germline V gene, CDR1 is LNHNV and CDR2 is YYDKDF (reference sequence). CDR3 amino acids: CATSRDRTQETQYF. DNA for the CDR3: TGTGCCACCAGCAGAGATAGAACTCAAGAGACCCAGTACTTC.

The V call is TRBV6-1, the J call TRBJ1-2; D is undetermined. Germline CDR1 and CDR2: MNHNS and SASEGT. Trimming shortened V by 6 bases and J by 5 bases, and 10 bases separated the two germline ends. This CDR3 has 12 amino acids. As DNA, the CDR3 is TGTGCCAGCAGAAATACAAGTTATGGCTACACCTTC. Protein: CASRNTSYGYTF.

For this clonotype: Since a much larger clone is just one base distant, this may be a read error. The chain recombines TRBV3-1 with TRBJ2-5, with a possible D match to TRBD1 (6 bases). Germline lookup yields CDR1 LGHDT and CDR2 YNNKEL (reference sequence). The ends were cut back, 8 bases at V and 11 bases at J, with 21 bases in the middle. The CDR3 consists of 13 residues. CDR3 bases: TGTGCCAGCGGACCCAGGACAGCCTACGGGCAGTACTTC. It encodes CASGPRTAYGQYF.

This chain links TRBV7-2 with TRBJ2-1, with 9 bases lining up with TRBD2. Per the germline V gene, CDR1 is SGHTA and CDR2 is FQGNSA. Trimming removed 3 bases from V and 5 bases from J; junction bases left unmatched: 2. There are 14 residues in the CDR3. CDR3 region: CASSLGLAHNEQFF. CDR3 in DNA: TGTGCCAGCAGCTTGGGACTAGCCCACAATGAGCAGTTCTTC.

This rearrangement joins TRBV12-3 or TRBV12-4 to TRBJ2-4; possibly TRBD2 for D (5 bases). This CDR3 is built from 14 residues. Trimming shortened V by 3 bases and J by 9 bases, and 15 bases separated the two germline ends. CDR3 residues: CASSLREPEAIQYF. CDR3 sequence (DNA): TGTGCCAGCAGTTTGAGGGAGCCGGAGGCCATTCAGTACTTC.

This clonotype has only a few counts. The chain couples TRBV6-2 or TRBV6-3 to TRBJ2-7, with D possibly TRBD1 on 6 matching bases. From germline, CDR1 is MNHEY and CDR2 SVGEGT. Trimming stripped 4 bases from V and 4 bases from J, with 14 bases between. There are 14 residues in the CDR3. In DNA form, the CDR3 reads TGTGCCAGCAGTTTTACGGGACATGTGTACGAGCAGTACTTC. Translation: CASSFTGHVYEQYF.

The V call is TRBV27, the J call TRBJ1-1, with a weak D call TRBD1 (5 bases). The CDR3 loop spans 16 amino acids. The V gene lost 8 bases and the J gene lost 1 base, with 20 bases spanning the gap. Germline V lookup: CDR1 MNHEY, CDR2 SMNVEV (reference sequence). CDR3 residues: CASVQGPEAGNTEAFF. CDR3 sequence (DNA): TGTGCCAGCGTCCAGGGTCCGGAGGCGGGGAACACTGAAGCTTTCTTT.

The sample holds many counts of this clonotype. J is TRBJ2-5 and V is TRBV5-1; weak D call: TRBD1 (5 bases). With 6 bases removed from V and 2 bases from J, the gap between germline ends came to 17 bases. The germline CDR1 and CDR2 sequences are SGHRS and YFSETQ. There are 15 residues in the CDR3. CDR3 sequence (DNA): TGCGCCAGCATACAAAACACAGGCGGACAAGAGACCCAGTACTTC. Protein sequence: CASIQNTGGQETQYF.

This clonotype occurred a few times. The chain combines TRBV12-3 or TRBV12-4 with TRBJ1-1; perhaps TRBD1 as D (6 bases). The CDR3 has 15 residues. V was trimmed by 1 base and J by 0 bases, leaving 9 bases between them. CDR3 residues: CASSLDREMNTEAFF. Here the CDR3 DNA reads TGTGCCAGCAGTTTAGACAGGGAGATGAACACTGAAGCTTTCTTT.

There are a few counts of this clonotype. J is TRBJ1-1 and V is TRBV6-1; no clear D. V lost 5 bases and J 2 bases, leaving 12 bases between the germline ends. The CDR3 runs to 14 residues. In germline, CDR1 is MNHNS, CDR2 SASEGT. The CDR3 region has the DNA TGTGCCAGCAGTAGGGTAGGCGCAAACACTGAAGCTTTCTTT. Translation: CASSRVGANTEAFF.

The chain is built from TRBV11-1 and TRBJ2-1; D might be TRBD1 (6 bases). V lost 7 bases and J 4 bases, leaving 14 bases between the germline ends. The germline gives CDR1 SGHAT, CDR2 FQDESV (reference sequence). There are 14 residues in the CDR3. CDR3 protein: CASTTGGWYNEQFF. DNA of the CDR3: TGTGCCAGCACGACAGGTGGTTGGTACAATGAGCAGTTCTTC.

J is TRBJ2-1 and V is TRBV11-2; a weak D match, TRBD1 (6 bases). The last part of the DNA fits TRBJ2-7 better; the J call may be wrong. The CDR3 is 16 residues long. CDR1 and CDR2 from the germline V gene are SGHAT and FQNNGV. CDR3 sequence: CASSLNFRTAYNEQYF. The DNA of the CDR3 is TGTGCCAGCAGCTTAAATTTTCGGACAGCCTACAATGAGCAGTACTTC.

V is TRBV4-2 and J is TRBJ1-5; possibly TRBD1 for D (6 bases). The germline V and J ends were trimmed by 5 bases and 3 bases, with 17 bases remaining between them. The germline gives CDR1 LGHNA, CDR2 YNFKEQ. The length of the CDR3 is 16 residues. CDR3 region: CASSTLQGGNNQPQHF. CDR3 sequence (DNA): TGTGCCAGCAGCACCCTACAGGGAGGAAACAATCAGCCCCAGCATTTT.

The rearrangement links TRBV5-1 to TRBJ2-7; D is possibly TRBD2 (5 bases). Per germline, CDR1 SGHRS and CDR2 YFSETQ. CDR3 length: 14 residues. Deletions cut 2 bases from V and 5 bases from J, with 14 bases between. The CDR3 region is CASSLSGSIHEQYF. Here the CDR3 DNA reads TGCGCCAGCAGCTTAAGTGGGAGTATCCACGAGCAGTACTTC.

This chain connects TRBV5-1 to TRBJ2-5; D is perhaps TRBD1 (7 bases). The last part of the DNA fits TRBJ2-7 better; the J call may be wrong. The germline CDR1 and CDR2 sequences are SGHRS and YFSETQ. The CDR3 totals 15 residues. The CDR3 region is CASSSGGTDVSEQYF. CDR3 coding DNA: TGCGCCAGCAGCTCCGGCGGGACAGACGTTAGCGAGCAGTACTTC.

V usage is TRBV29-1 and J usage is TRBJ2-5, with 8 bases that match TRBD2. This CDR3 region has 13 residues. V shed 5 bases and J 11 bases; nucleotides not matched to a gene: 13. Germline CDR1 is SQVTM and CDR2 is ANQGSEA. CDR3 residues: CSVPGLGNNEQYF. For the CDR3, the DNA is TGCAGCGTTCCGGGACTAGGAAACAATGAGCAGTACTTC.